This T cell receptor beta chain appears in the sequencing data of a study of Graves' ophthalmopathy and Graves' hyperthyroidism listed by TCRdb under 2018. In the study overall: Peripheral blood was collected at initial diagnosis, before any treatment. A discovery set of 100 patients (around 45 ophthalmopathy, about 58 stable hyperthyroidism) was enrolled to explore V-J signatures distinguishing ophthalmopathy from hyperthyroidism. The study used signatures of the TCR beta repertoire to tell Graves' ophthalmopathy apart from Graves' hyperthyroidism and to predict which patients would progress to ophthalmopathy. In total, 135 blood samples were TCR-sequenced: 43 ophthalmopathy, some 75 hyperthyroidism and approximately 17 hyperthyroidism-to-ophthalmopathy patients. An independent validation cohort was composed of approximately 19 hyperthyroidism patients and 17 patients who later progressed from hyperthyroidism to ophthalmopathy. In roughly 6 hyperthyroidism patients, the T-cell repertoire of thyroid tissue was compared with the T-cell repertoire of blood. After sampling, hyperthyroidism patients received methimazole starting at 30 mg daily, and ophthalmopathy patients received high-dose intravenous methylprednisolone.

Stable hyperthyroidism was defined as no progression to ophthalmopathy within 18 months of follow-up. Patients with hyperthyroidism were aged 18 to 65 years, had been newly diagnosed, and had a disease duration of less than 2 months. Patients with other autoimmune diseases, uncontrolled infections, pregnancy or lactation were excluded from the study. Clinical symptoms, serum thyroxine, TRAb, thyroid ultrasound and orbital computed tomography formed the basis of the diagnosis. Using Ficoll-Paque density gradient centrifugation, PBMCs were isolated from 10 ml of fresh peripheral blood. Total RNA was extracted with Trizol reagent and quality-checked on an Agilent 2100 Bioanalyzer. This clonotype was picked up a small number of times. Its antigen is unknown. The sample holds no much larger clone one base away, and base qualities are not on file. Broader findings and caveats from the paper: The 13-signature model separated ophthalmopathy from stable hyperthyroidism with roughly 89% sensitivity and about 81% specificity in cross-validation, and 80%/75% in the test set. Most expanded thyroid clonotypes with a frequency above 0.001 also appeared in blood, which suggests that blood repertoires may reflect the immune response in the thyroid. In validation, the model predicted ophthalmopathy progression with about 71% sensitivity and around 72% specificity; some 13 predicted patients were CT-confirmed with GO in a median of around 6.5 months. Sample size was not predetermined statistically, and investigators were not blinded to group allocation.

CDR1 is given as MDHEN and CDR2 as SYDVKM, both from the germline V gene. The CDR3 has 12 amino acids, counting the end cysteine and phenylalanine. The sequence is cut down to CDR3 DNA, 36 bases in frame from base 1. A distance of 9 bases separates the germline ends of V and J, which lose 5 bases and 7 bases respectively. TCR beta CDR3 regions were amplified from RNA transcripts for repertoire sequencing. A first-round RT-PCR used HTBI primers with the Qiagen OneStep RT-PCR kit, followed by a second-round multiplex PCR, size selection and purification. Libraries were sequenced on an Illumina HiSeq2000 using paired-end 100 bp reads. Concerning the study's data processing: Reads were processed with SOAPnuke, discarding reads with adapters, uncalled bases, mean Phred below 15, or no exact constant-primer or identifier match. High-quality paired reads were merged with COPE v1.2.5. Unique nucleotide sequences were defined as clonotypes and aligned to IMGT TRB V, D and J references using MiTCR v1.1. Only V-J combinations with frequency above 0.0001 were analysed, covering about 99% of repertoires. For each V-J combination, a TCR clonal expansion and chaos score was defined as F50 clonal expansion divided by the chaos observed in the TCRdist matrix. Welch's t-statistics and random forest were used to narrow the features down to more than 10 V-J combinations, which were then fed into a naive Bayes classifier. Thyroid-blood repertoire similarity was quantified with the Morisita-Horn index. TCRdb redid the processing of the public reads, applying fastp at Q25 and MiXCR, and retained in-frame beta chains. Each CDR3 protein appears once, grouped with its most common genes and DNA. Here the V and J calls rest on TCRdb's processing, not on the authors' analysis. The sample includes roughly 400,000 distinct CDR3 sequences, with 17% observed a single time. The ten biggest clones cover 2.4% of the sample.

Sequencing used peripheral blood. In this chain, TRBV28 is recombined with TRBJ1-5, with a tentative D gene TRBD1 over 5 matching bases. This clonotype was sampled from an adult woman with stable Graves' hyperthyroidism. The sequence in DNA is TGTGCCAGCAGTGGGGGGGGGCAGCCCCAGCATTTT. Its amino acids are CASSGGGQPQHF. Reference TRBV28 and TRBJ1-5 genes cover what lies past the CDR3, so the full variable domain is DVKVTQSSRYLVKRTGEKVFLECVQDMDHENMFWYRQDPGLGLRLIYFSYDVKMKEKGDIPEGYSVSREKKERFSLILESASTNQTSMYLCASSGGGQPQHFGDGTRLSIL.